Reported below is one TCR beta chain. CDR1 and CDR2 (germline): SQVTM, ANQGSEA. This CDR3 contains 14 residues. V trimming: 3 bases; J trimming: 8 bases; junction bases outside the gene matches: 10. Some clones are missing from TCRdb's copy, which holds only in-frame ones; the method was immunoSEQ multiplex PCR. This repertoire shows roughly 60,000 clones, 75% to 85% found once; its top ten account for 32%. These data are taken from a study of blood T cell repertoires in COVID-19. Study summary: Some COVID-19 samples were acute and others convalescent; all came from the United States, Italy and Spain.

Sequenced input: peripheral blood. This clonotype was sampled from a human donor in a cohort sampled during active COVID-19. The chain links TRBV29-1 to TRBJ1-2, with TRBD1 identical over 9 bases. CDR3 coding DNA: TGCAGCGTTGAGCCGGGGACAGGGACCAGCGGCTACACCTTC. Its protein product is CSVEPGTGTSGYTF.